Listed here are 27 T cell receptor beta chains from one sample, sequenced in a study of blood T cell repertoires in COVID-19. Assay used: immunoSEQ multiplex PCR; TCRdb lists only in-frame clones, some missing. The sample consists of about 9,900 clones, roughly three quarters of them appearing once. Specimen: peripheral blood. All receptors come from a man aged 60 to 75 with active COVID-19.

V usage is TRBV11-2 and J usage is TRBJ1-2; 9 nucleotides line up with TRBD1. V was clipped by 5 bases and J by 7 bases; unmatched bases: 11. The CDR3 spans 15 residues. CDR1 SGHAT and CDR2 FQNNGV come from the germline V gene. The CDR3: CASSLSITGGGGYTF. The CDR3 nucleotides are TGTGCCAGCAGCCTTAGCATAACAGGGGGCGGTGGCTACACCTTC.

The chain is built from TRBV15 and TRBJ1-2; TRBD1 agrees at 9 bases. The CDR3 has 14 amino acids. The germline V gene has CDR1 LNHNV and CDR2 YYDKDF (reference sequence). J was trimmed by 8 bases and V by 4 bases; bases with no gene match: 8. The CDR3 nucleotides read TGTGCCACCAGCATTCTACAGGGGGCTCGGGGCTACACCTTC. Protein: CATSILQGARGYTF. Variable domain in full (rest from reference TRBV15 and TRBJ1-2): DAMVIQNPRYQVTQFGKPVTLSCSQTLNHNVMYWYQQKSSQAPKLLFHYYDKDFNNEADTPDNFQSRRPNTSFCFLDIRSPGLGDTAMYLCATSILQGARGYTFGSGTRLTVV.

The rearrangement uses TRBV7-2 and TRBJ2-1, with TRBD1 matching 8 bases. From germline, CDR1 is SGHTA and CDR2 FQGNSA. The CDR3 is 16 residues long. V lost 4 bases, J lost 7 bases, and 12 bases stayed unmatched. The CDR3 DNA sequence: TGTGCCAGCAGCTCCGCCTCAGCACAGGGGGTAAATGAGCAGTTCTTC. Translated, it gives CASSSASAQGVNEQFF.

This chain joins TRBV28 and TRBJ1-2; possible D gene TRBD1, 5 bases. Germline CDR1 is MDHEN and CDR2 is SYDVKM. The CDR3 is made up of 15 amino acids. Trimming cost V 6 bases and J 4 bases, with 18 bases left between them. In nucleotides, the CDR3 is TGTGCCAGCAGAACCACCTCAGGGAGGTCCTATGGCTACACCTTC. Translated, it gives CASRTTSGRSYGYTF.

The chain uses TRBV24-1 and TRBJ2-3, with 10 bases lining up with TRBD2. CDR3 length equals 17 residues. The germline V gene has CDR1 KGHDR and CDR2 SFDVKD. With V trimmed by 5 bases and J by 4 bases, 11 bases remained unmatched. The CDR3 DNA is TGTGCCACCAGTGCCCGGGGATTAGCGGGAGGATCAGATACGCAGTATTTT. Translating gives CATSARGLAGGSDTQYF.

The V call is TRBV4-3, the J call TRBJ1-4; TRBD1 matches at 9 bases. V was clipped by 2 bases and J by 8 bases; unmatched bases: 3. This CDR3 spans 14 amino acids. From germline, CDR1 is LGHNA and CDR2 YSLEER. The CDR3 protein is CASSQTGGQEKLFF. The CDR3 DNA reads TGCGCCAGCAGCCAAACAGGGGGCCAGGAAAAACTGTTTTTT.

This chain joins TRBV9 and TRBJ2-3; 9 bases are shared with TRBD1. This CDR3 contains 14 residues. CDR1 and CDR2 from the germline V gene are SGDLS and YYNGEE. The junction had 4 bases not matched to a gene; V was cut back by 4 bases and J by 4 bases. The CDR3 sequence is CASSPRDRADTQYF. The CDR3 DNA reads TGTGCCAGCAGCCCCCGGGACAGGGCAGATACGCAGTATTTT.

The chain combines TRBV18 with TRBJ1-5; D possibly corresponds to TRBD1 (5 bases). Germline CDR1 reads KGHSH; CDR2 reads LQKENI. There are 15 residues in the CDR3. The V end lost 1 base, the J end lost 0 bases, and 7 bases lay between the germline ends. CDR3 in amino acids: CASSPQGHSNQPQHF. The CDR3 bases are TGTGCCAGCTCACCACAGGGGCATAGCAATCAGCCCCAGCATTTT.

Here the CDR3 DNA reads TGTGCCAGCAGCTTAGTGTCGACAGGGGGGGCCGAGCAGTACTTC. Encoded protein: CASSLVSTGGAEQYF. The chain combines TRBV5-5 with TRBJ2-7; 9 bases map to TRBD1. Trimming removed 2 bases from V and 6 bases from J; junction bases left unmatched: 9. The germline gives CDR1 SGHKS, CDR2 YYEKEE (reference sequence). The CDR3 contains 15 residues.

The chain uses TRBV5-8 and TRBJ2-5; D is possibly TRBD2 (7 bases). The CDR3 is 15 amino acids. The ends were cut back, 4 bases at V and 3 bases at J, with 16 bases in the middle. The germline gives CDR1 SGHTS, CDR2 YDEGEE. CDR3 DNA: TGTGCCAGCAGCGAAAAAGGGGAGGGGGAAGAGACCCAGTACTTC. It translates to CASSEKGEGEETQYF.

The chain employs TRBV3-1 (or the pseudogene TRBV3-2) and TRBJ2-3; D might be TRBD1 (6 bases). V dropped 4 bases and J dropped 0 bases, with 8 bases sitting between them. The germline V gene encodes CDR1 LGHDT and CDR2 YNNKEL (reference sequence). This CDR3 is built from 14 residues. The CDR3 is CASSPGTSTDTQYF. The CDR3 nucleotides read TGTGCCAGCAGCCCGGGGACAAGCACAGATACGCAGTATTTT.

The rearrangement links TRBV25-1 to TRBJ1-5; 7 bases line up with TRBD1. CDR3 size: 16 residues. V was pared by 4 bases and J by 4 bases, with 10 bases of the junction left unmatched. From germline, CDR1 is MGHDK and CDR2 SYGVNS. This CDR3 reads CASSGSEGARNQPQHF. In nucleotides, the CDR3 is TGTGCCAGCAGTGGGTCTGAGGGGGCTAGGAATCAGCCCCAGCATTTT.

The V and J genes are TRBV5-6 and TRBJ2-2, with 8 bases that match TRBD1. The germline V gene has CDR1 SGHDT and CDR2 YYEEEE. This CDR3 is built from 17 residues. J was trimmed by 3 bases and V by 4 bases; bases with no gene match: 11. The CDR3: CASSGTATGVYTGELFF. Written as DNA, the CDR3 is TGTGCCAGCAGCGGTACCGCGACAGGGGTTTACACCGGGGAGCTGTTTTTT.

The chain carries TRBV7-9 and TRBJ2-7; tentative D call: TRBD2 (5 bases). Germline CDR1 reads SEHNR; CDR2 reads FQNEAQ (reference sequence). V lost 5 bases, J lost 4 bases, and 12 bases lay in between. The CDR3 contains 13 residues. CDR3 sequence reads: CASSISGGYEQYF. CDR3 in DNA: TGTGCCAGCAGCATCTCAGGAGGTTACGAGCAGTACTTC.

A remark on this clone: Other nucleotide sequences from this sample produce the same CDR3. This CDR3 reads CASSLGLAGQETQYF. The CDR3, as DNA: TGTGCCAGCAGCTTGGGACTAGCGGGGCAAGAGACCCAGTACTTC. J is TRBJ2-5 and V is TRBV7-8, with 13 bases that match TRBD2. The V gene's germline CDR1 is SGHVS and CDR2 FQNEAQ. This CDR3 is 15 amino acids long. V lost 3 bases and J lost 2; bases outside the gene matches: 0. The entire variable domain, with the rest obtained from reference TRBV7-8 and TRBJ2-5, is as follows: GAGVSQSPRYKVAKRGQDVALRCDPISGHVSLFWYQQALGQGPEFLTYFQNEAQLDKSGLPSDRFFAERPEGSVSTLKIQRTQQEDSAVYLCASSLGLAGQETQYFGPGTRLLVL.

The chain joins TRBV7-9 to TRBJ2-5; TRBD2 matches at 7 bases. Germline CDR1 is SEHNR and CDR2 is FQNEAQ (reference sequence). The CDR3 sequence is 12 residues long. With V trimmed by 8 bases and J by 4 bases, 4 bases remained unmatched. CDR3 sequence: CASDGGGETQYF. The CDR3 nucleotides read TGTGCCAGCGACGGCGGGGGAGAGACCCAGTACTTC.

This clone was counted only a few times. The gene calls are TRBV2 and TRBJ2-3, with a possible D match to TRBD2 (6 bases). The V and J ends lost 2 bases and 1 base respectively, with 10 bases between them. Germline V gene data show CDR1 as SNHLY and CDR2 as FYNNEI. The CDR3 loop spans 15 amino acids. CDR3 nucleotide sequence: TGTGCCAGCAGTGAAAGCGGGCGCCGCACAGATACGCAGTATTTT. It codes for CASSESGRRTDTQYF.

This clone showed up just a few times. This rearrangement joins TRBV6-1 to TRBJ2-7; D perhaps matches TRBD2 (6 bases). Germline assignment: CDR1 MNHNS and CDR2 SASEGT. V dropped 0 bases and J dropped 7 bases, with 19 bases sitting between them. This CDR3 spans 16 amino acids. The CDR3 bases are TGTGCCAGCAGTGAAGCGGAGGGCGGATTTTTGGGGGAGCAGTACTTC. Protein product: CASSEAEGGFLGEQYF.

The count of this clone is one. The genes are TRBV15 and TRBJ1-4, with D perhaps TRBD1 (6 bases). Deletions cut 1 base from V and 4 bases from J, with 13 bases between. The CDR3 covers 16 residues. In germline, CDR1 is LNHNV, CDR2 YYDKDF (reference sequence). The CDR3 sequence: CATSRGPGAGNEKLFF. In DNA form, the CDR3 reads TGTGCCACCAGCAGAGGACCAGGGGCGGGTAATGAAAAACTGTTTTTT.

This sequence joins TRBV11-3 and TRBJ2-4, with D perhaps matching TRBD2 (5 bases). There are 17 residues in the CDR3. CDR1 SGHNT and CDR2 YENEEA come from the germline V gene. V gave up 4 bases and J gave up 3 bases, with 19 bases separating them. The CDR3 loop is CASSSGTGLGVKNIQYF. CDR3 sequence (DNA): TGTGCCAGCAGCTCCGGTACCGGGCTCGGGGTCAAAAACATTCAGTACTTC.

V is TRBV11-3 and J is TRBJ2-1, with D unresolved. The V gene's germline CDR1 is SGHNT and CDR2 YENEEA. Trimming shortened V by 0 bases and J by 3 bases, and 3 bases separated the two germline ends. There are 13 residues in the CDR3. The CDR3 is CASSLDGYNEQFF. In DNA, the CDR3 is TGTGCCAGCAGCTTAGACGGCTACAATGAGCAGTTCTTC.

The chain links TRBV11-2 to TRBJ2-7; D remains unclear. The length of the CDR3 is 13 residues. Germline V gene data show CDR1 as SGHAT and CDR2 as FQNNGV. The germline V and J ends were trimmed by 1 base and 2 bases, with 6 bases remaining between them. The CDR3: CASSLARTYEQYF. In DNA, the CDR3 is TGTGCCAGCAGCTTAGCCCGTACCTACGAGCAGTACTTC. Complete variable domain (other parts from reference TRBV11-2 and TRBJ2-7): EAGVAQSPRYKIIEKRQSVAFWCNPISGHATLYWYQQILGQGPKLLIQFQNNGVVDDSQLPKDRFSAERLKGVDSTLKIQPAKLEDSAVYLCASSLARTYEQYFGPGTRLTVT.

This clone was seen a handful of times. V gene TRBV27 combines with J gene TRBJ2-3; 8 bases are a match to TRBD2. J gave up 2 bases and V 3 bases, and 7 bases lay outside the gene matches. Germline-derived CDR1 and CDR2 are MNHEY and SMNVEV (reference sequence). The CDR3 runs 16 residues. The CDR3 bases are TGTGCCAGCAGTTTCCGAGCGGGGGCCTTCACAGATACGCAGTATTTT. Translating it yields CASSFRAGAFTDTQYF.

CDR3 bases: TGTGCCATCAGTGAGTTGTTACTTTCAGGGTTGAACACCGGGGAGCTGTTTTTT. Amino acid sequence: CAISELLLSGLNTGELFF. The chain couples TRBV10-3 to TRBJ2-2, with D perhaps TRBD1 (5 bases). Germline V gene data show CDR1 as ENHRY and CDR2 as SYGVKD. This CDR3 is built from 18 residues. Trimming took 1 base from V and 1 from J, leaving 16 bases between them.

The rearrangement uses TRBV6-6 and TRBJ2-7, with 13 nucleotides matching TRBD2. Germline V gene sequence: CDR1 MNHNY, CDR2 SVGAGI (reference sequence). This CDR3 spans 15 amino acids. V dropped 5 bases and J dropped 2; count of bases not matched to a gene: 3. CDR3 nucleotides: TGTGCCAGCAGTACGGGACTAGCGGGGACCTACGAGCAGTACTTC. Translated: CASSTGLAGTYEQYF.

The chain employs TRBV3-1 (or the pseudogene TRBV3-2) and TRBJ1-5; TRBD1 is a possible D gene (5 bases). Germline V gene lookup returns CDR1 LGHDT and CDR2 YNNKEL (reference sequence). Trimming took 4 bases from V and 2 from J, leaving 12 bases between them. The CDR3 has 15 residues. CDR3 residues: CASSLDQGGNQPQHF. The DNA for the CDR3 is TGTGCCAGCAGCCTAGACCAAGGGGGCAATCAGCCCCAGCATTTT.

The chain recombines TRBV25-1 with TRBJ1-4; no clear D. Germline V lookup: CDR1 MGHDK, CDR2 SYGVNS. V was pared by 3 bases and J by 5 bases, with 13 bases between. CDR3 length equals 15 residues. CDR3 in DNA: TGTGCCAGCAGTGACCAGATATCTCGAAATGAAAAACTGTTTTTT. Protein product: CASSDQISRNEKLFF.